This passage covers 20 T cell receptor beta chains from one sample sequenced in a study of blood T cell repertoires in COVID-19. Clones were sequenced by immunoSEQ multiplex PCR, and TCRdb holds only the in-frame ones, with some missing. The sample carries 150,000 to 200,000 clones, 70% to 90% recorded once. Sample: peripheral blood. Receptor source: a man between 18 and 35 years old who had recovered from COVID-19.

V gene TRBV7-9 combines with J gene TRBJ1-4; D is unresolved. The CDR3 consists of 14 residues. Germline V gene sequence: CDR1 SEHNR, CDR2 FQNEAQ (reference sequence). Trimming left V 1 base short and J 7 bases short, with 10 bases between. The CDR3 here is CASSLVVSGEKLFF. CDR3 nucleotide sequence: TGTGCCAGCAGCTTAGTAGTTTCAGGTGAAAAACTGTTTTTT.

The V call is TRBV6-6, the J call TRBJ1-5; 8 positions match TRBD1. This CDR3 has 16 amino acids. Trimming at V came to 5 bases and at J to 8 bases, leaving 14 bases not matched to a gene. Germline V gene sequence: CDR1 MNHNY, CDR2 SVGAGI (reference sequence). The CDR3 region is CASSRGGQGVLEPQHF. The CDR3 DNA follows: TGTGCCAGCAGTCGGGGCGGACAGGGAGTGTTGGAGCCCCAGCATTTT.

The V call is TRBV6-4, the J call TRBJ2-3, with TRBD2 matching over 11 bases. Germline CDR1 MRHNA, CDR2 SNTAGT. V was pared by 6 bases and J by 13 bases, with 9 bases of the junction left unmatched. CDR3 length equals 13 residues. CDR3 in DNA: TGTGCCAGCAGCCGCGATAGCGGGAGGGCCAAGTATTTT. Protein: CASSRDSGRAKYF.

This rearrangement joins TRBV2 to TRBJ2-2, with 7 bases lining up with TRBD1. V trimming: 5 bases; J trimming: 4 bases; junction bases outside the gene matches: 1. CDR1 is SNHLY, CDR2 FYNNEI, per germline. CDR3 length equals 13 residues. In DNA, the CDR3 is TGTGCCAGCAGTAACAGGGGCACCGGGGAGCTGTTTTTT. It encodes CASSNRGTGELFF. Based on the CDR3 plus reference TRBV2 and TRBJ2-2, the full variable domain is EPEVTQTPSHQVTQMGQEVILRCVPISNHLYFYWYRQILGQKVEFLVSFYNNEISEKSEIFDDQFSVERPDGSNFTLKIRSTKLEDSAMYFCASSNRGTGELFFGEGSRLTVL.

The CDR3 DNA reads as TGTGCCAGCAGCTGGACTAGCGGAACCTACGAGCAGTACTTC. Translation: CASSWTSGTYEQYF. The rearrangement joins TRBV11-2 to TRBJ2-7; 10 bases fit TRBD2. The germline CDR1 and CDR2 sequences are SGHAT and FQNNGV. The trim removed 4 bases at V and 2 bases at J, leaving 2 bases unmatched. The CDR3 consists of 14 residues.

V usage is TRBV28 and J usage is TRBJ1-5; no reliable D call. The CDR3 has 16 amino acids. Trimming stripped 11 bases from V and 2 bases from J, with 22 bases between. Germline V CDR1 and CDR2: MDHEN, SYDVKM. For the CDR3, the DNA is TGTGCCGTGCCCCTCGCACGGGGAGGACGCAATCAGCCCCAGCATTTT. Its protein product is CAVPLARGGRNQPQHF.

The chain has TRBV4-3 and TRBJ1-5; 7 bases are shared with TRBD1. Trimming removed 6 bases from V and 12 bases from J; junction bases left unmatched: 17. Germline V gene data show CDR1 as LGHNA and CDR2 as YSLEER. The CDR3 is 15 residues long. The CDR3 DNA reads TGCGCCAGCAGTCGTGGGACAGAGACTTACCAGGTCCAGCATTTT. Amino acids: CASSRGTETYQVQHF.

The CDR3: CASSFLRQGNTEAFF. Written as DNA, the CDR3 is TGTGCCAGCAGTTTTCTCCGACAGGGAAACACTGAAGCTTTCTTT. The V call is TRBV27, the J call TRBJ1-1; 7 nucleotides agree with TRBD1. CDR3 length equals 15 residues. Germline loops: CDR1 MNHEY, CDR2 SMNVEV (reference sequence). V trimming: 3 bases; J trimming: 2 bases; junction bases outside the gene matches: 6.

The rearrangement links TRBV6-5 to TRBJ1-5; 10 nucleotides agree with TRBD1. V lost 0 bases to trimming and J lost 6 bases; unmatched junction nucleotides: 2. This CDR3 spans 15 amino acids. From germline, CDR1 is MNHEY and CDR2 SVGAGI. The CDR3 DNA follows: TGTGCCAGCAGTTACTCGAGACAGGGGGCTCAGCCCCAGCATTTT. Its protein product is CASSYSRQGAQPQHF.

The chain joins TRBV7-9 to TRBJ2-2; D is possibly TRBD2 (6 bases). The CDR3 runs to 14 residues. Germline V gives CDR1 SEHNR, CDR2 FQNEAQ (reference sequence). Trimming cost V 4 bases and J 4 bases, with 10 bases left between them. The CDR3 sequence: CASSWGGGTGELFF. The CDR3 DNA is TGTGCCAGCAGCTGGGGAGGAGGCACCGGGGAGCTGTTTTTT.

The rearrangement joins TRBV7-2 to TRBJ2-7; possible D gene TRBD2, 6 bases. V was shortened by 5 bases and J by 2 bases, with 10 bases between the two germline ends. The CDR3 runs to 13 residues. Germline CDR1 is SGHTA and CDR2 is FQGNSA. CDR3 region: CASSPSGAYEQYF. DNA for the CDR3: TGTGCCAGCAGCCCCTCGGGGGCCTACGAGCAGTACTTC.

J is TRBJ2-7 and V is TRBV28, with 10 nucleotides matching TRBD2. V shed 4 bases and J 1 base; nucleotides not matched to a gene: 13. CDR3 size: 18 residues. Germline V gene lookup returns CDR1 MDHEN and CDR2 SYDVKM. CDR3 DNA: TGTGCCAGCAGTTCCCGCCGACTAGCGGGTTTCGGGTCCTACGAGCAGTACTTC. Translated: CASSSRRLAGFGSYEQYF.

CDR3 DNA sequence: TGTGCCAGCAGCCAAGACGGGAAAAGTAATGAAAAACTGTTTTTT. Translation gives CASSQDGKSNEKLFF. The chain has TRBV3-1 (or the pseudogene TRBV3-2) and TRBJ1-4, with D unresolved. Trimming cost V 0 bases and J 4 bases, with 9 bases left between them. The CDR3 is made up of 15 amino acids. CDR1 and CDR2 from the germline V gene are LGHDT and YNNKEL (reference sequence).

This chain's CDR3 is CASRRGGALGLLNTEAFF. As DNA, the CDR3 is TGTGCCAGCAGGCGCGGGGGAGCACTGGGGTTGCTGAACACTGAAGCTTTCTTT. The chain recombines TRBV5-6 with TRBJ1-1; D possibly corresponds to TRBD1 (5 bases). From germline, CDR1 is SGHDT and CDR2 YYEEEE. V shed 5 bases and J shed 0 bases, with 23 bases lying between them. This CDR3 region has 18 residues.

The gene calls are TRBV19 and TRBJ2-1; TRBD2 matches at 12 bases. Germline V gives CDR1 LNHDA, CDR2 SQIVND (reference sequence). Losses at the gene ends were 7 bases for V and 9 bases for J; bases not matched to a gene: 10. The length of the CDR3 is 15 residues. CDR3 in amino acids: CASNPLAGGSGEQFF. DNA of the CDR3: TGTGCCAGTAACCCCCTAGCGGGAGGGTCGGGTGAGCAGTTCTTC.

The chain is built from TRBV5-6 and TRBJ1-5; 7 bases are shared with TRBD1. V lost 2 bases to trimming and J lost 4 bases; unmatched junction nucleotides: 6. Germline V gene data show CDR1 as SGHDT and CDR2 as YYEEEE. The CDR3 has 15 residues. In DNA, the CDR3 is TGTGCCAGCAGCTTATCAGGGGGAATTAATCAGCCCCAGCATTTT. This sequence encodes CASSLSGGINQPQHF.

This chain links TRBV19 with TRBJ1-2, with a weak D call TRBD1 (6 bases). V lost 9 bases, J lost 2 bases, and 16 bases lay in between. This CDR3 has 14 amino acids. Germline assignment: CDR1 LNHDA and CDR2 SQIVND (reference sequence). CDR3 nucleotides: TGTGCCAGCTCAAGGGGGGGAGGAAACTATGGCTACACCTTC. Protein sequence: CASSRGGGNYGYTF.

This clone was seen only a few times. The chain combines TRBV6-5 with TRBJ1-1; no clear D. This CDR3 comprises 13 residues. Deletions cut 0 bases from V and 1 base from J, with 3 bases between. Germline V gene data show CDR1 as MNHEY and CDR2 as SVGAGI. The CDR3 loop is CASSYSRNTEAFF. The CDR3 coding sequence is TGTGCCAGCAGTTACTCTCGGAACACTGAAGCTTTCTTT.

The chain recombines TRBV6-5 with TRBJ2-7, with 8 bases matching TRBD1. After removal of 8 bases from V and 5 bases from J, the junction contained 2 bases not matched to a gene. This CDR3 has 11 amino acids. Germline V gives CDR1 MNHEY, CDR2 SVGAGI. The CDR3 DNA reads TGTGCCAGCCGGACAGGGAACGAGCAGTACTTC. Translation gives CASRTGNEQYF.

This sequence joins TRBV19 and TRBJ2-5; D is undetermined. The CDR3 covers 13 residues. Germline CDR1 reads LNHDA; CDR2 reads SQIVND (reference sequence). V was pared by 5 bases and J by 4 bases, with 11 bases between. CDR3 region: CASSSLVSETQYF. The CDR3 DNA is TGTGCCAGTAGTTCGCTAGTTTCAGAGACCCAGTACTTC.